Listed here are 14 T cell receptor beta chains from one sample, sequenced in a study of T cell repertoires in cytomegalovirus infection. One entry per CDR3 protein, called by TCRdb with MiXCR from the reads. This table holds 250,000 to 350,000 distinct CDR3 sequences, under 30% found once. The sequenced sample consisted of PBMCs. These receptors all stem from a human donor in good health (CMV status not recorded). Some clones in this sample may be carry-over from other donors' samples.

The chain links TRBV10-2 to TRBJ2-6; 8 bases match TRBD2. Per the germline V gene, CDR1 is WSHSY and CDR2 is SAAADI. V was pared by 6 bases and J by 1 base, with 11 bases of the junction left unmatched. The CDR3 consists of 18 residues. CDR3 DNA: TGCGCCAGCAGGTCCGCCCCGGGGGGGGGGTCTGGGGCCAACGTCCTGACTTTC. It specifies CASRSAPGGGSGANVLTF.

This chain connects TRBV7-3 to TRBJ2-3; D not resolved. Trimming removed 5 bases from V and 6 bases from J, with 15 bases in between. The CDR3 length is 14 residues. The germline V gene encodes CDR1 SGHTA and CDR2 FQGTGA. The CDR3 region has the DNA TGTGCCAGCAGCCAGGCTCATCCCTCGGATACGCAGTATTTT. Protein: CASSQAHPSDTQYF.

The CDR3 sequence is CASSQGVSRFYF. The CDR3 DNA is TGCGCCAGCAGCCAAGGGGTGAGCAGATTCTACTTC. The gene calls are TRBV4-1 and TRBJ2-7, with D unresolved. The CDR3 has 12 amino acids. Per germline, CDR1 MGHRA and CDR2 YSYEKL. V was pared by 1 base and J by 13 bases, with 14 bases between.

This clonotype was seen only a few times. The chain joins TRBV11-2 to TRBJ2-7, with a weak D call TRBD1 (7 bases). The CDR3 sequence is 13 residues long. CDR1 is SGHAT, CDR2 FQNNGV, per germline. V lost 5 bases, J lost 5 bases, and 13 bases lay in between. CDR3 bases: TGTGCCAGCAGCCCAGGGGGGTCTGACGAGCAGTACTTC. This encodes CASSPGGSDEQYF.

The chain is built from TRBV10-3 and TRBJ2-2, with D possibly matching TRBD1 (5 bases). Trimming left V 4 bases short and J 1 base short, with 10 bases between. The germline V gene encodes CDR1 ENHRY and CDR2 SYGVKD. The CDR3 has 15 amino acids. CDR3 DNA: TGTGCCATCAGTGGTCTCAGGGTGAACACCGGGGAGCTGTTTTTT. This codes for CAISGLRVNTGELFF.

The chain carries TRBV15 and TRBJ2-2; no firm D call. Germline V gene sequence: CDR1 LNHNV, CDR2 YYDKDF (reference sequence). This CDR3 is built from 13 residues. Trimming removed 0 bases at V and 6 bases at J, with 5 bases between. CDR3 loop: CATSRDLAGELFF. CDR3 in DNA: TGTGCCACCAGCAGAGATCTGGCCGGGGAGCTGTTTTTT.

The CDR3 DNA is TGCAGTGCGACAACTAGCGGGACACCAAACACCGGGGAGCTGTTTTTT. As protein: CSATTSGTPNTGELFF. The chain recombines TRBV20-1 with TRBJ2-2, with 10 bases identical to TRBD2. Germline trimming cut 6 bases from V and 2 bases from J; bases unmatched to any gene: 9. Germline V gives CDR1 DFQATT, CDR2 SNEGSKA (reference sequence). This CDR3 is built from 16 residues.

This rearrangement joins TRBV29-1 to TRBJ2-3; 14 bases align to TRBD2. The CDR3 extends over 17 amino acids. V dropped 1 base and J dropped 1; count of bases not matched to a gene: 4. Germline CDR1 SQVTM, CDR2 ANQGSEA. The CDR3 reads CSVEGRTSGGRTDTQYF. In nucleotides, the CDR3 is TGCAGCGTTGAAGGCCGGACTAGCGGGGGGCGCACAGATACGCAGTATTTT.

This clonotype was counted ten times or more. The chain employs TRBV7-2 and TRBJ2-4, with D possibly TRBD1 on 5 matching bases. Looked up from germline, CDR1 is SGHTA and CDR2 is FQGNSA. The CDR3 is made up of 14 amino acids. Trimming removed 1 base from V and 9 bases from J, with 13 bases in between. The chain's CDR3 is CASSLERGTGIQYF. CDR3 nucleotide sequence: TGTGCCAGCAGCTTAGAAAGGGGAACCGGCATTCAGTACTTC.

The chain employs TRBV20-1 and TRBJ1-4, with TRBD1 matching over 7 bases. The trim removed 3 bases at V and 4 bases at J, leaving 8 bases unmatched. Germline V gives CDR1 DFQATT, CDR2 SNEGSKA (reference sequence). The CDR3 loop spans 15 amino acids. The CDR3 loop reads CSARGDSLFNEKLFF. Written as DNA, the CDR3 is TGCAGTGCTAGGGGGGACAGTCTATTTAATGAAAAACTGTTTTTT.

The sample holds a few counts of this clonotype. V gene TRBV2 combines with J gene TRBJ2-3; D uncertain. This CDR3 spans 16 amino acids. Germline-derived CDR1 and CDR2 are SNHLY and FYNNEI. V lost 4 bases and J lost 0, with 14 bases in between. Here the CDR3 reads CASSGGSGISTDTQYF. In DNA, the CDR3 is TGTGCCAGCAGTGGAGGTTCAGGTATAAGCACAGATACGCAGTATTTT.

This clonotype was observed a handful of times. The CDR3 bases are TGTGCCAGTAGTATTGGTGGCGGCAGGGCGATAGATCAGCCCCAGCATTTT. It encodes CASSIGGGRAIDQPQHF. V usage is TRBV19 and J usage is TRBJ1-5, with D possibly being TRBD1 (5 bases). The germline V gene has CDR1 LNHDA and CDR2 SQIVND (reference sequence). Deletions cut 3 bases from V and 5 bases from J, with 20 bases between. The CDR3 runs to 17 residues. The full variable domain, rest sourced from reference TRBV19 and TRBJ1-5, is DGGITQSPKYLFRKEGQNVTLSCEQNLNHDAMYWYRQDPGQGLRLIYYSQIVNDFQKGDIAEGYSVSREKKESFPLTVTSAQKNPTAFYLCASSIGGGRAIDQPQHFGDGTRLSIL.

This clonotype occurred many times. This chain links TRBV7-2 with TRBJ2-5; D is unresolved. This CDR3 is built from 14 residues. Trimming pared 1 base from V and 7 bases from J, leaving 13 bases between. Germline CDR1 and CDR2: SGHTA and FQGNSA. The CDR3 region is CASSLEVEPRTQYF. The CDR3 coding sequence is TGTGCCAGCAGCTTAGAGGTAGAGCCCCGGACCCAGTACTTC.

The table lists this clonotype with many counts. J is TRBJ2-1 and V is TRBV7-2; D unclear. This CDR3 contains 14 residues. V lost 5 bases and J 0 bases, leaving 8 bases between the germline ends. The germline gives CDR1 SGHTA, CDR2 FQGNSA. The CDR3 region is CASSALSSYNEQFF. The CDR3 nucleotides are TGTGCCAGCAGCGCCCTAAGCTCCTACAATGAGCAGTTCTTC.